This T cell receptor (beta chain) was captured in a study of CD8 T cells in Susac syndrome. With 0 bases clipped from V and 7 bases from J, the junction kept 9 bases outside the gene matches. Germline CDR1 and CDR2: MGHRA and YSYEKL. The CDR3 is 17 residues long. Random hexamers were used to reverse transcribe roughly 0.45 to 1 ug of RNA. TCRdb called the immunoSEQ multiplex PCR reads again in MiXCR, with one record for every CDR3 protein. This sample carries hundreds of thousands of distinct CDR3 sequences, around 93% of them seen once, and the ten largest clones take less than 0.075%. Those who served as multiple sclerosis controls were treatment-naive patients with stable or active relapsing-remitting disease.

The receptor comes from a human donor with multiple sclerosis. Material: CD4+ T cells from PBMCs. The chain joins TRBV4-1 to TRBJ2-1, with TRBD2 identical over 10 bases. The chain's CDR3 is CASSQDWGSGRNNEQFF. The DNA of the CDR3 is TGCGCCAGCAGCCAAGATTGGGGTAGCGGGAGGAATAATGAGCAGTTCTTC.